These 28 T cell receptor beta chains were sequenced from one sample in a study of spatial heterogeneity in lung cancer. Indicated time point: sample taken at primary tumor resection. Tumor, nontumor lung or frozen PBMC supplied whole RNA that was sequenced unsorted. Each CDR3 protein gets one entry after TCRdb re-called the 5' RACE reads with MiXCR. The sample includes some 45,000 distinct CDR3 sequences, 12% of them seen just once. The material sequenced was PBMCs, taken at surgery. The source is a female donor with early-stage non-small cell lung cancer.

This clonotype was seen a handful of times. This chain joins TRBV7-9 and TRBJ2-1, with D uncertain. CDR1 SEHNR and CDR2 FQNEAQ come from the germline V gene (reference sequence). Trimming took off 3 bases at V and 5 bases at J, with 5 bases between the two ends. The CDR3 sequence is 12 residues long. CDR3 DNA: TGTGCCAGCAGCTTTGTGGACAATGAGCAGTTCTTC. This gives the protein CASSFVDNEQFF.

Many counts were recorded for this clonotype. The chain combines TRBV5-4 with TRBJ1-1, with 7 bases identical to TRBD1. Germline V CDR1 and CDR2: SGHNT, YYREEE (reference sequence). The CDR3 is made up of 14 amino acids. V lost 0 bases to trimming and J lost 4 bases; unmatched junction nucleotides: 3. Here the CDR3 reads CASSLGQGRTEAFF. CDR3 nucleotides: TGTGCCAGCAGCTTGGGACAGGGTCGCACTGAAGCTTTCTTT.

Only a few counts were recorded for this clonotype. The V gene is TRBV5-1, the J gene TRBJ2-2; D is undetermined. This CDR3 contains 16 residues. V dropped 0 bases and J dropped 2 bases, with 11 bases sitting between them. CDR1 is SGHRS, CDR2 YFSETQ, per germline. CDR3 DNA sequence: TGCGCCAGCAGCTTGGTCCAGAGCCGAAACACCGGGGAGCTGTTTTTT. Its translation: CASSLVQSRNTGELFF.

This clonotype appeared many times. V usage is TRBV12-3 or TRBV12-4 and J usage is TRBJ1-1, with TRBD1 identical over 10 bases. V was pared by 5 bases and J by 0 bases, with 6 bases of the junction left unmatched. This CDR3 region has 16 residues. CDR3 nucleotides: TGTGCCAGCAGTCAGGGACAGGGGCTCTTGAACACTGAAGCTTTCTTT. Translation gives CASSQGQGLLNTEAFF.

This clonotype was found a few times. This rearrangement joins TRBV9 to TRBJ1-1; 11 bases line up with TRBD1. The CDR3 is 17 residues long. CDR1 and CDR2 (germline): SGDLS, YYNGEE. Unmatched junction bases numbered 10, after V lost 0 bases and J lost 6 bases. CDR3 DNA: TGTGCCAGCAGCGTAGGCTTTAACCGGGACAGGGGGGCTGAAGCTTTCTTT. Translating gives CASSVGFNRDRGAEAFF.

This chain joins TRBV27 and TRBJ1-5; possible D gene TRBD1, 5 bases. The CDR3 covers 13 residues. Germline V gives CDR1 MNHEY, CDR2 SMNVEV (reference sequence). V was trimmed by 4 bases and J by 9 bases, leaving 13 bases between them. In DNA form, the CDR3 reads TGTGCCAGCAGTTACGGGGCCGGGTCGCCCCAGCATTTT. It yields the protein CASSYGAGSPQHF.

This clonotype was detected a few times. The rearrangement joins TRBV3-1 to TRBJ2-5, with a weak D call TRBD1 (5 bases). The CDR3 covers 16 residues. Germline assignment: CDR1 LGHDT and CDR2 YNNKEL (reference sequence). V was pared by 0 bases and J by 5 bases, with 16 bases between. In nucleotides, the CDR3 is TGTGCCAGCAGCCAAGATAGGGGAAACTTGGCTGAGACCCAGTACTTC. Translation: CASSQDRGNLAETQYF.

The chain couples TRBV10-3 to TRBJ1-1; a weak D match, TRBD1 (6 bases). The CDR3 runs to 15 residues. Germline values: CDR1 ENHRY, CDR2 SYGVKD. The V end lost 6 bases, the J end lost 1 base, and 15 bases lay between the germline ends. The CDR3 spells CAIRDPGHANTEAFF. CDR3 in DNA: TGTGCCATCAGAGATCCGGGACACGCGAACACTGAAGCTTTCTTT.

The chain carries TRBV7-9 and TRBJ2-5; D gene unclear. The CDR3 loop spans 15 amino acids. The V end was cut by 0 bases, the J end by 0 bases, with 8 bases between. The V gene's germline CDR1 is SEHNR and CDR2 FQNEAQ (reference sequence). The CDR3 here is CASSLASHNQETQYF. As DNA, the CDR3 is TGTGCCAGCAGCTTAGCGTCCCATAACCAAGAGACCCAGTACTTC.

This chain connects TRBV5-1 to TRBJ2-3; D is unclear. Germline CDR1 is SGHRS and CDR2 is YFSETQ. This CDR3 is 14 amino acids long. V dropped 3 bases and J dropped 4 bases, with 12 bases sitting between them. The CDR3 DNA reads TGCGCCAGCAGCTCCATGGGAACCTCAGATACGCAGTATTTT. This translates into CASSSMGTSDTQYF.

The J gene is TRBJ2-2, the V gene TRBV29-1; D gene ambiguous. The V gene lost 8 bases and the J gene lost 8 bases, with 15 bases spanning the gap. The CDR3 length is 12 residues. Germline CDR1 is SQVTM and CDR2 is ANQGSEA. The DNA for the CDR3 is TGCAGCTCCCGAGTGGTAACGGGGGAGCTGTTTTTT. Amino acid sequence: CSSRVVTGELFF.

The V call is TRBV6-2 or TRBV6-3, the J call TRBJ2-1, with a possible D match to TRBD2 (6 bases). The CDR3 runs 16 residues. CDR1 and CDR2 from the germline V gene are MNHEY and SVGEGT. Trimming took off 2 bases at V and 5 bases at J, with 16 bases between the two ends. The CDR3 DNA reads TGTGCCAGCAGTTACCGGGGACTCCCGAACCACAATGAGCAGTTCTTC. Residues: CASSYRGLPNHNEQFF.

The rearrangement joins TRBV7-8 to TRBJ2-1, with 10 bases aligning to TRBD1. V lost 5 bases and J lost 4; bases outside the gene matches: 5. Germline V lookup: CDR1 SGHVS, CDR2 FQNEAQ. The CDR3 spans 15 residues. CDR3 sequence: CASSLTGGLYNEQFF. The CDR3 coding sequence is TGTGCCAGCAGCCTGACAGGGGGCCTGTACAATGAGCAGTTCTTC. Full variable domain (missing parts from reference TRBV7-8 and TRBJ2-1): GAGVSQSPRYKVAKRGQDVALRCDPISGHVSLFWYQQALGQGPEFLTYFQNEAQLDKSGLPSDRFFAERPEGSVSTLKIQRTQQEDSAVYLCASSLTGGLYNEQFFGPGTRLTVL.

This clonotype appeared many times. The CDR3 sequence: CASSQEGTGRNTEAFF. The CDR3 DNA follows: TGTGCCAGCAGCCAAGAAGGGACAGGGAGAAACACTGAAGCTTTCTTT. The rearrangement uses TRBV4-2 and TRBJ1-1; TRBD1 matches 9 bases. The CDR3 sequence is 16 residues long. CDR1 is LGHNA, CDR2 YNFKEQ, per germline. Trimming at V came to 0 bases and at J to 2 bases, leaving 4 bases not matched to a gene.

As concerns this clonotype: One junction end disagrees with the germline gene, perhaps due to a read error. The V call is TRBV5-4, the J call TRBJ2-7; 7 positions agree with TRBD2. This CDR3 is built from 14 residues. Germline V gives CDR1 SGHNT, CDR2 YYREEE (reference sequence). The CDR3 protein is CASSLAGGTYELYF. DNA of the CDR3: TGTGCCAGCAGCTTGGCCGGGGGGACCTACGAGCTGTACTTC. Full variable domain (remainder filled in from reference TRBV5-4 and TRBJ2-7): ETGVTQSPTHLIKTRGQQVTLRCSSQSGHNTVSWYQQALGQGPQFIFQYYREEENGRGNFPPRFSGLQFPNYSSELNVNALELDDSALYLCASSLAGGTYELYFGPGTRLTVT.

The chain has TRBV20-1 and TRBJ2-7; D possibly corresponds to TRBD2 (5 bases). The CDR3 runs to 14 residues. The germline gives CDR1 DFQATT, CDR2 SNEGSKA (reference sequence). The ends were cut back, 0 bases at V and 0 bases at J, with 9 bases in the middle. The CDR3 protein is CSARDPGSSYEQYF. The CDR3 DNA sequence: TGCAGTGCTAGAGACCCGGGGAGCTCCTACGAGCAGTACTTC.

The CDR3 DNA reads as TGTGCCAGCAGTTACGTGGCAGATACGCAGTATTTT. It specifies CASSYVADTQYF. This chain connects TRBV6-6 to TRBJ2-3; D uncertain. Germline values: CDR1 MNHNY, CDR2 SVGAGI (reference sequence). V was pared by 2 bases and J by 4 bases, with 4 bases between. This CDR3 is built from 12 residues.

In this sample, this clonotype turned up many times. The chain is built from TRBV6-5 and TRBJ1-1, with a weak D call TRBD1 (5 bases). V lost 7 bases and J 2 bases, leaving 14 bases between the germline ends. Germline V gives CDR1 MNHEY, CDR2 SVGAGI. The CDR3 extends over 14 amino acids. The CDR3 loop reads CASTRAGGNTEAFF. DNA of the CDR3: TGTGCCAGCACCCGGGCGGGGGGAAACACTGAAGCTTTCTTT.

In this sample, this clonotype turned up a few times. The chain combines TRBV9 with TRBJ1-1; 9 nucleotides agree with TRBD1. V gave up 3 bases and J gave up 0 bases; unmatched junction bases: 15. CDR1 and CDR2 (germline): SGDLS, YYNGEE. The CDR3 extends over 19 amino acids. CDR3 in amino acids: CASSASGTGISYMNTEAFF. CDR3 bases: TGTGCCAGCAGCGCCTCCGGGACAGGGATTTCCTATATGAACACTGAAGCTTTCTTT.

The chain recombines TRBV6-2 or TRBV6-3 with TRBJ1-2; the D is unclear. Trimming pared 0 bases from V and 4 bases from J, leaving 9 bases between. CDR3 length: 14 amino acids. Germline CDR1 reads MNHEY; CDR2 reads SVGEGT. CDR3 protein: CASSYSTGPYGYTF. DNA of the CDR3: TGTGCCAGCAGTTACTCGACCGGCCCCTATGGCTACACCTTC.

Ten or more counts support this clonotype. V and J are TRBV19 and TRBJ1-1, with a tentative D call TRBD1 (5 bases). V was cut by 4 bases and J by 3 bases, with 18 bases left in between. Per the germline V gene, CDR1 is LNHDA and CDR2 is SQIVND (reference sequence). The CDR3 is made up of 16 amino acids. CDR3 residues: CASSTLPAGTDTEAFF. The DNA of the CDR3 is TGTGCCAGTAGTACCCTCCCTGCGGGGACGGACACTGAAGCTTTCTTT.

The rearrangement links TRBV28 to TRBJ1-6; 9 bases match TRBD1. CDR1 and CDR2 (germline): MDHEN, SYDVKM. This CDR3 comprises 14 residues. The V segment lost 5 bases and the J segment 6 bases; nucleotides outside the gene matches: 2. As DNA, the CDR3 is TGTGCCAGCAGTCCGGGACAGGGTAATTCACCCCTCCACTTT. Protein product: CASSPGQGNSPLHF.

A remark on this clonotype: A read error may be the cause here, since a much bigger clone is one base away. The gene calls are TRBV7-9 and TRBJ1-1, with D uncertain. Looked up from germline, CDR1 is SEHNR and CDR2 is FQNEAQ (reference sequence). This CDR3 comprises 14 residues. CDR3 in amino acids: CAGSFGKKNTEAFF. In nucleotides, the CDR3 is TGTGCCGGCAGCTTCGGGAAAAAGAACACTGAAGCTTTCTTT.

This clonotype was seen only a few times. The CDR3 sequence is CASSVGGNQETQYF. In nucleotides, the CDR3 is TGTGCCAGCAGCGTAGGAGGGAACCAAGAGACCCAGTACTTC. This rearrangement joins TRBV9 to TRBJ2-5; possible D gene TRBD2, 5 bases. The germline V gene encodes CDR1 SGDLS and CDR2 YYNGEE. V was clipped by 0 bases and J by 0 bases, with 6 bases between them. The CDR3 runs to 14 residues.

This clonotype occurred many times. This chain connects TRBV7-2 to TRBJ1-1, with no clear D. CDR3 length equals 14 residues. Deletions cut 3 bases from V and 11 bases from J, with 19 bases between. Per germline, CDR1 SGHTA and CDR2 FQGNSA. CDR3 sequence: CASSFRSDATGAFF. In DNA, the CDR3 is TGTGCCAGCAGCTTCCGGTCGGACGCCACGGGGGCTTTCTTT.

This clonotype came up a few times. The CDR3 loop is CASSSPGTGPYGYTF. The CDR3 bases are TGTGCCAGCAGCTCCCCCGGGACAGGGCCCTATGGCTACACCTTC. The chain carries TRBV7-2 and TRBJ1-2, with 9 bases fitting TRBD1. This CDR3 contains 15 residues. The germline V gene has CDR1 SGHTA and CDR2 FQGNSA. The junction had 7 bases not matched to a gene; V was cut back by 4 bases and J by 4 bases.

The chain combines TRBV28 with TRBJ1-4; D is unclear. This CDR3 is built from 12 residues. Trimming stripped 2 bases from V and 14 bases from J, with 12 bases between. Germline CDR1 and CDR2: MDHEN and SYDVKM. The CDR3 sequence is CASSLSADRLFF. CDR3 bases: TGTGCCAGCAGTTTAAGTGCGGATCGTCTGTTTTTT.

This chain links TRBV12-5 with TRBJ2-3; maybe TRBD1 (7 bases). Trimming cost V 7 bases and J 5 bases, with 25 bases left between them. Germline loops: CDR1 LGHNT, CDR2 FRNRAP. This CDR3 has 17 residues. The CDR3 sequence: CASVADQGGPVRDTQYF. The DNA of the CDR3 is TGTGCTAGTGTTGCGGATCAGGGGGGTCCGGTGAGAGATACGCAGTATTTT.